These T cell receptor beta chains were read from a single sample in a study of pediatric ulcerative colitis. The table came from immunoSEQ multiplex PCR; TCRdb's copy has only in-frame clones and leaves some out. The repertoire holds 45,000 to 75,000 clones, with around 87% as singletons. The specimen was blood. These receptors all come from a boy between 10 and 17 years old who was a control in a study of pediatric ulcerative colitis. CDR3s include the opening cysteine and the closing phenylalanine or tryptophan. The order of the fields is D gene, V gene, CDR3 length, J gene, CDR3 protein, CDR3 DNA. The D gene is left open where the match is weak.

>-|TRBV15|14|TRBJ2-5
CATSTYRAQETQYF
TGTGCCACCAGCACTTACAGGGCCCAAGAGACCCAGTACTTC
>TRBD2|TRBV7-2|15|TRBJ2-1
CASSSGLAGVNEQFF
TGTGCCAGCAGTTCCGGACTAGCGGGAGTCAATGAGCAGTTCTTC
>TRBD1|TRBV5-1|14|TRBJ1-2
CASGPGTGGLGYTF
TGCGCCAGCGGCCCCGGGACAGGGGGCCTTGGCTACACCTTC
>TRBD1|TRBV11-2|18|TRBJ2-6
CASSLGDRGTAGANVLTF
TGTGCCAGCAGCTTAGGCGACAGGGGGACCGCTGGGGCCAACGTCCTGACTTTC
>-|TRBV6-1|14|TRBJ1-1
CASYPPRGRTEAFF
TGTGCCAGCTACCCTCCCCGGGGCCGGACTGAAGCTTTCTTT
>-|TRBV9|13|TRBJ1-1
CASSVGMNTEAFF
TGTGCCAGCAGCGTAGGAATGAACACTGAAGCTTTCTTT
>-|TRBV11-2|16|TRBJ2-3
CASSSLTIPSTDTQYF
TGTGCCAGCAGCTCGCTGACAATCCCTAGCACAGATACGCAGTATTTT
>TRBD2|TRBV7-2|14|TRBJ2-7
CASKLGTSSYEQYF
TGTGCCAGCAAACTCGGGACTAGCTCCTACGAGCAGTACTTC
>-|TRBV30|13|TRBJ1-5
CAWSAPSNQPQHF
TGTGCCTGGAGTGCCCCTAGTAATCAGCCCCAGCATTTT
>-|TRBV19|15|TRBJ2-7
CASSIARAFPWEQYF
TGTGCCAGTAGTATCGCCAGGGCCTTCCCCTGGGAGCAGTACTTC
>-|TRBV27|14|TRBJ2-4
CASRGSLAKNIQYF
TGTGCCAGCAGAGGAAGTTTAGCCAAAAACATTCAGTACTTC